The 9 T cell receptor beta chains below were found in one sample sequenced in a study of blood T cells in healthy people across ages. PCR was performed a second time for roughly 7 to 12 cycles using a sample-barcoded 5' primer and a J-beta primer mix. TCRdb redid the calling of the 5' RACE reads with MiXCR, one entry per CDR3 protein. The repertoire holds about 290,000 distinct CDR3 sequences, with 25% to 30% as singletons. The specimen sequenced was blood. The receptors stem from a woman in her 70s in good health.

The CDR3: CSARSGEVRHEQYF. CDR3 DNA: TGCAGTGCTAGATCGGGAGAGGTTCGCCACGAGCAGTACTTC. The chain carries TRBV20-1 and TRBJ2-5, with D possibly matching TRBD2 (6 bases). The J call may not be correct, given that the DNA end is closer to TRBJ2-7. The germline CDR1 and CDR2 sequences are DFQATT and SNEGSKA (reference sequence). The CDR3 spans 14 residues.

The J gene is TRBJ1-4, the V gene TRBV28; weak D call: TRBD1 (6 bases). V shed 6 bases and J shed 7 bases, with 21 bases lying between them. CDR1 is MDHEN and CDR2 is SYDVKM in the germline V gene. The CDR3 has 16 amino acids. The CDR3 spells CASSQIGQLDPEKLFF. The CDR3 DNA is TGTGCCAGCAGCCAAATCGGACAGCTCGACCCTGAAAAACTGTTTTTT.

This sequence joins TRBV10-3 and TRBJ1-3; D is undetermined. The germline gives CDR1 ENHRY, CDR2 SYGVKD. V was pared by 3 bases and J by 3 bases, with 9 bases between. The CDR3 totals 14 residues. The CDR3 reads CAISDSTGGNTIYF. CDR3 nucleotides: TGTGCCATCAGTGATAGCACGGGTGGAAACACCATATATTTT.

The table lists this clonotype with a few counts. The chain recombines TRBV7-9 with TRBJ2-1; 9 bases agree with TRBD2. The J segment lost 7 bases and the V segment lost 4 bases, leaving 8 bases of the junction unmatched. Germline assignment: CDR1 SEHNR and CDR2 FQNEAQ (reference sequence). This CDR3 comprises 15 residues. The CDR3 region has the DNA TGTGCCAGCAGCTCAACCATAGCGGGAGAGAATGAGCAGTTCTTC. Translation: CASSSTIAGENEQFF.

This clonotype occurred a few times. This rearrangement joins TRBV4-1 to TRBJ2-6; D uncertain. The CDR3 runs 16 residues. CDR1 and CDR2 (germline): MGHRA, YSYEKL. Trimming shortened V by 0 bases and J by 4 bases, and 10 bases separated the two germline ends. CDR3 loop: CASSQDGVGGANVLTF. The DNA of the CDR3 is TGCGCCAGCAGCCAAGACGGAGTCGGGGGGGCCAACGTCCTGACTTTC.

Only a few counts were recorded for this clonotype. This chain joins TRBV11-2 and TRBJ1-4; D unclear. Germline lookup yields CDR1 SGHAT and CDR2 FQNNGV. CDR3 size: 17 residues. Trimming took 0 bases from V and 0 from J, leaving 11 bases between them. This CDR3 is CASSLEGGSATNEKLFF. DNA of the CDR3: TGTGCCAGCAGCTTAGAAGGAGGCAGTGCAACTAATGAAAAACTGTTTTTT.

This clonotype was detected once. This chain joins TRBV5-5 and TRBJ1-2; TRBD1 matches 7 bases. The CDR3 contains 15 residues. Germline-derived CDR1 and CDR2 are SGHKS and YYEKEE (reference sequence). V dropped 4 bases and J dropped 4; count of bases not matched to a gene: 10. CDR3 nucleotide sequence: TGTGCCAGCAGCCCGGAGGGGGCACTCGGCTATGGCTACACCTTC. Translation gives CASSPEGALGYGYTF.

This clonotype was detected only a few times. The V and J genes are TRBV5-4 and TRBJ2-7; TRBD2 matches 7 bases. Per germline, CDR1 SGHNT and CDR2 YYREEE (reference sequence). This CDR3 contains 16 residues. J was trimmed by 2 bases and V by 0 bases; bases with no gene match: 8. CDR3 protein: CASSLGAGTTPYEQYF. The DNA of the CDR3 is TGTGCCAGCAGCTTGGGGGCCGGGACTACCCCCTACGAGCAGTACTTC. Supplemented by reference TRBV5-4 and TRBJ2-7, the full variable domain reads ETGVTQSPTHLIKTRGQQVTLRCSSQSGHNTVSWYQQALGQGPQFIFQYYREEENGRGNFPPRFSGLQFPNYSSELNVNALELDDSALYLCASSLGAGTTPYEQYFGPGTRLTVT.

This clonotype was counted ten times or more. The CDR3 here is CATSRDRAGDTQYF. As DNA, the CDR3 is TGTGCCACCAGCAGAGATAGGGCCGGAGATACGCAGTATTTT. The chain combines TRBV15 with TRBJ2-3; no clear D gene. Germline CDR1 reads LNHNV; CDR2 reads YYDKDF (reference sequence). Trimming cost V 0 bases and J 5 bases, with 9 bases left between them. The CDR3 totals 14 residues.